The 14 T cell receptor beta chains listed next were all sequenced from one sample in a study of early stage breast cancer tumors. TCRdb keeps only in-frame clones here, not all; method: immunoSEQ multiplex PCR. The table lists roughly 49,000 clones, around four fifths of them singletons. Sequenced sample: blood. Receptors were obtained from a person aged 40 to 50 with breast cancer.

This clone was recorded a few times. V and J are TRBV2 and TRBJ2-5, with TRBD1 matching over 9 bases. CDR3 size: 14 residues. CDR1 and CDR2 from the germline V gene are SNHLY and FYNNEI. Germline trimming cut 6 bases from V and 4 bases from J; bases unmatched to any gene: 6. CDR3 in amino acids: CASRQRTGVETQYF. CDR3 nucleotide sequence: TGTGCCAGCAGACAGCGGACAGGGGTAGAGACCCAGTACTTC.

The CDR3 nucleotides read TGTGCCAGCAGCTTGGGGGGTGGAAACAATGAGCAGTTCTTC. Translating gives CASSLGGGNNEQFF. J is TRBJ2-1 and V is TRBV7-3, with D possibly matching TRBD2 (6 bases). The CDR3 runs to 14 residues. V was cut by 3 bases and J by 5 bases, with 11 bases left in between. Germline V gene lookup returns CDR1 SGHTA and CDR2 FQGTGA.

This sequence joins TRBV4-2 and TRBJ2-3, with D possibly TRBD2 on 5 matching bases. Germline loops: CDR1 LGHNA, CDR2 YNFKEQ. CDR3 length: 16 residues. The germline V and J ends were trimmed by 1 base and 6 bases, with 17 bases remaining between them. The CDR3, as DNA: TGTGCCAGCAGCCAAGCATTGGCGGAGGCCGGCGATACGCAGTATTTT. As protein: CASSQALAEAGDTQYF.

This chain joins TRBV6-1 and TRBJ2-5, with D possibly called TRBD1 or TRBD2 (5 bases each). V was trimmed by 1 base and J by 3 bases, leaving 12 bases between them. CDR1 and CDR2 (germline): MNHNS, SASEGT. The CDR3 consists of 15 residues. Written as DNA, the CDR3 is TGTGCCAGCAGTGAAGGTGGGGCCGGGAAAGAGACCCAGTACTTC. It yields the protein CASSEGGAGKETQYF.

This sequence joins TRBV9 and TRBJ2-5, with TRBD1 identical over 9 bases. This CDR3 has 17 residues. Germline CDR1 reads SGDLS; CDR2 reads YYNGEE. V was pared by 2 bases and J by 4 bases, with 12 bases of the junction left unmatched. The CDR3 sequence: CASSVGQGRTFAETQYF. The CDR3, as DNA: TGTGCCAGCAGCGTTGGACAGGGGAGGACGTTCGCAGAGACCCAGTACTTC.

The V and J genes are TRBV5-5 and TRBJ1-5; no firm D call. The V end was cut by 0 bases, the J end by 3 bases, with 10 bases between. This CDR3 is 15 amino acids long. Looked up from germline, CDR1 is SGHKS and CDR2 is YYEKEE (reference sequence). The CDR3, as DNA: TGTGCCAGCAGCTTGGGGCCGGACTTCAATCAGCCCCAGCATTTT. It yields the protein CASSLGPDFNQPQHF.

The CDR3 is CASSFQGYSNQPQHF. The CDR3 DNA reads as TGTGCCAGTAGTTTCCAGGGATATAGCAATCAGCCCCAGCATTTT. The chain combines TRBV19 with TRBJ1-5, with D possibly being TRBD1 (5 bases). From germline, CDR1 is LNHDA and CDR2 SQIVND (reference sequence). This CDR3 contains 15 residues. The V end was cut by 5 bases, the J end by 0 bases, with 11 bases between.

This sequence joins TRBV7-9 and TRBJ1-1; a weak D match, TRBD1 (6 bases). This CDR3 is built from 12 residues. V lost 2 bases, J lost 7 bases, and 8 bases lay in between. The germline V gene encodes CDR1 SEHNR and CDR2 FQNEAQ (reference sequence). DNA of the CDR3: TGTGCCAGCAGCTTAAAGGACAGTGAAGCTTTCTTT. Protein: CASSLKDSEAFF.

In this sample, this clone turned up a few times. The chain links TRBV14 to TRBJ2-7; 12 bases align to TRBD2. The CDR3 runs to 14 residues. V lost 4 bases to trimming and J lost 3 bases; unmatched junction nucleotides: 1. Germline CDR1 SGHDN, CDR2 FVKESK. The CDR3 loop reads CASSPLAGGYEQYF. The CDR3 DNA follows: TGTGCCAGCAGCCCACTAGCGGGGGGCTACGAGCAGTACTTC.

The chain couples TRBV19 to TRBJ1-5; 7 nucleotides line up with TRBD1. Germline assignment: CDR1 LNHDA and CDR2 SQIVND (reference sequence). V gave up 1 base and J gave up 6 bases; unmatched junction bases: 9. CDR3 length equals 16 residues. The CDR3 sequence is CASSIGARGYFQPQHF. The CDR3 bases are TGTGCCAGTAGTATAGGAGCCAGGGGGTATTTTCAGCCCCAGCATTTT.

The V and J genes are TRBV29-1 and TRBJ1-1, with 10 bases identical to TRBD1. The CDR3 length is 14 residues. The germline CDR1 and CDR2 sequences are SQVTM and ANQGSEA. The V segment lost 7 bases and the J segment 6 bases; nucleotides outside the gene matches: 11. DNA for the CDR3: TGCAGCGCAATGATTAGGGGACAGGGGCCTGAAGCTTTCTTT. Its translation: CSAMIRGQGPEAFF.

The chain carries TRBV7-8 and TRBJ1-3, with D maybe TRBD1 (6 bases). Trimming removed 5 bases at V and 4 bases at J, with 15 bases between. Looked up from germline, CDR1 is SGHVS and CDR2 is FQNEAQ. This CDR3 has 15 amino acids. The CDR3, as DNA: TGTGCCAGCAGCCCCGGGACAACTACAGGAAACACCATATATTTT. Translated: CASSPGTTTGNTIYF. The full variable domain, rest sourced from reference TRBV7-8 and TRBJ1-3, is GAGVSQSPRYKVAKRGQDVALRCDPISGHVSLFWYQQALGQGPEFLTYFQNEAQLDKSGLPSDRFFAERPEGSVSTLKIQRTQQEDSAVYLCASSPGTTTGNTIYFGEGSWLTVV.

The rearrangement joins TRBV7-2 to TRBJ1-3; D gene uncertain. CDR3 length: 15 residues. The germline CDR1 and CDR2 sequences are SGHTA and FQGNSA. V lost 7 bases and J 1 base, leaving 14 bases between the germline ends. DNA of the CDR3: TGTGCCAGCACCTCGTCATTTACTTCTGGAAACACCATATATTTT. Its protein is CASTSSFTSGNTIYF.

V usage is TRBV5-1 and J usage is TRBJ2-7; TRBD1 aligns across 7 bases. CDR1 is SGHRS, CDR2 YFSETQ, per germline. The CDR3 runs 13 residues. The V segment lost 5 bases and the J segment 7 bases; nucleotides outside the gene matches: 9. CDR3 sequence: CASRPEQGWEQYF. CDR3 DNA sequence: TGCGCCAGCAGGCCAGAACAGGGGTGGGAGCAGTACTTC.